There are a few counts of the clone carrying this T cell receptor beta chain. Its antigen is not identified. A process of 5'RACE template switching, which added a universal primer site and UMIs, was used to make TCR cDNA. In TCRdb, the 5' RACE reads were re-called with MiXCR into one record per CDR3 protein. The table has some 560,000 distinct CDR3 sequences, less than 20% seen once. The source of the sample is a study of T cells after yellow fever vaccination. Study details: Fractions containing few cells were prepared with SMART-Seq v4 Ultra Low Input. Study observations and caveats: Post-booster reappearance was seen for most primary-vaccination clones (just under 97% CD4, 75% to 90% CD8). Of the clonotypes, a small share occurred in both CD4 and CD8 compartments.

V was pared by 2 bases and J by 5 bases, with 7 bases of the junction left unmatched. The CDR3 covers 15 residues. Germline values: CDR1 SGHRS, CDR2 YFSETQ. The sequence was collected from a man aged 18 to 30 who received the YFV17D yellow fever vaccine. The rearrangement joins TRBV5-1 to TRBJ2-5, with TRBD2 identical over 9 bases. This specimen consisted of PBMCs, obtained less than 6 days after the first yellow fever vaccination. CDR3 nucleotides: TGCGCCAGCAGCTTCGTAGCGGGGGAGAGGGAGACCCAGTACTTC. It specifies CASSFVAGERETQYF.